These 31 T cell receptor beta chains were all obtained from the same sample, sequenced in a study of cytomegalovirus exposure and HLA in healthy donors. Primers: 60 Vbeta forward and 13 Jbeta reverse. Some clones are missing from TCRdb's copy, which holds only in-frame ones; the method was immunoSEQ multiplex PCR. This sample has 100,000 to 120,000 clones, with 82% found just once. Source material: PBMCs. The receptors shown here come from a woman aged 18-35 years in good health and CMV-seronegative.

V is TRBV7-9 and J is TRBJ1-5, with no clear D. The germline V gene encodes CDR1 SEHNR and CDR2 FQNEAQ (reference sequence). CDR3 size: 13 residues. The germline V and J ends were trimmed by 2 bases and 5 bases, with 7 bases remaining between them. This CDR3 is CASSLNGYQPQHF. The CDR3 nucleotides are TGTGCCAGCAGCTTAAACGGGTATCAGCCCCAGCATTTT.

Concerning this clone itself: The sample holds other DNA sequences that translate to the same CDR3. The rearrangement uses TRBV5-1 and TRBJ2-2, with 8 bases that match TRBD1. CDR3 length equals 15 residues. V gave up 4 bases and J gave up 2 bases; unmatched junction bases: 4. Germline loops: CDR1 SGHRS, CDR2 YFSETQ. CDR3 nucleotides: TGCGCCAGCAGCCTGCCAGGGGGCAACACCGGGGAGCTGTTTTTT. Its translation is CASSLPGGNTGELFF.

This clone appeared a few times. The chain combines TRBV2 with TRBJ2-3, with 9 bases lining up with TRBD1. The CDR3 runs to 15 residues. The V gene end was trimmed by 6 bases and the J gene end by 0 bases; junction bases not matched to a gene: 4. Germline V lookup: CDR1 SNHLY, CDR2 FYNNEI. The CDR3 here is CASRKTGGSTDTQYF. The CDR3 DNA reads as TGTGCCAGCAGGAAAACAGGGGGCAGCACAGATACGCAGTATTTT.

On this clone: Other DNA sequences of this sample code for an identical CDR3. For the CDR3, the DNA is TGTGCCAGCAGAAGCGGACTAGCGGGCACAGATACGCAGTATTTT. Protein sequence: CASRSGLAGTDTQYF. The chain uses TRBV6-1 and TRBJ2-3; 10 bases agree with TRBD2. Germline-derived CDR1 and CDR2 are MNHNS and SASEGT. The CDR3 sequence is 15 residues long. V lost 6 bases and J lost 1; bases outside the gene matches: 4.

This clone was observed a few times. The chain recombines TRBV6-1 with TRBJ1-2; 7 nucleotides agree with TRBD1. The CDR3 is 12 residues long. The V segment lost 8 bases and the J segment 3 bases; nucleotides outside the gene matches: 3. Germline lookup yields CDR1 MNHNS and CDR2 SASEGT. Here the CDR3 DNA reads TGTGCCAGCTCTACAGGGGACTATGGCTACACCTTC. Protein sequence: CASSTGDYGYTF.

The V gene is TRBV7-2, the J gene TRBJ2-2; D is ambiguous. This CDR3 has 15 amino acids. Germline V gene lookup returns CDR1 SGHTA and CDR2 FQGNSA. Trimming took 5 bases from V and 0 from J, leaving 10 bases between them. For the CDR3, the DNA is TGTGCCAGCAGCCTTTCCCCCGCGAACACCGGGGAGCTGTTTTTT. Translating it yields CASSLSPANTGELFF.

This chain joins TRBV6-5 and TRBJ1-5; the D gene is possibly TRBD1 (6 bases). CDR3 length: 15 residues. The V and J ends lost 6 bases and 5 bases respectively, with 17 bases between them. The germline CDR1 and CDR2 sequences are MNHEY and SVGAGI. The CDR3 DNA is TGTGCCAGCAGCACCGGGACACAGGGAGATCAGCCCCAGCATTTT. Its protein is CASSTGTQGDQPQHF.

This clone has just one count. The chain links TRBV2 to TRBJ2-1; D uncertain. V was pared by 9 bases and J by 6 bases, with 6 bases between. The germline gives CDR1 SNHLY, CDR2 FYNNEI. This CDR3 has 10 residues. DNA of the CDR3: TGTGCCAGTAGACTCAATGAGCAGTTCTTC. It yields the protein CASRLNEQFF.

For this clone: At one boundary the junction diverges from the germline segment, which might be a read error. The gene calls are TRBV30 and TRBJ1-1; D not resolved. The CDR3 is 13 residues long. Looked up from germline, CDR1 is GTSNPN and CDR2 is SVGIG (reference sequence). CDR3 loop: CVWSHSLNTEAFF. CDR3 bases: TGTGTCTGGAGTCATAGCTTGAACACTGAAGCTTTCTTT. Filled out from reference TRBV30 and TRBJ1-1, the complete variable domain reads SQTIHQWPATLVQPVGSPLSLECTVEGTSNPNLYWYRQAAGRGLQLLFYSVGIGQISSEVPQNLSASRPQDRQFILSSKKLLLSDSGFYLCVWSHSLNTEAFFGQGTRLTVV.

For the CDR3, the DNA is TGTGCCAGCAGCGAGACAGGGATCGAGCAGTACGTC. Its translation: CASSETGIEQYV. This sequence joins TRBV11-3 and TRBJ2-7; 7 bases map to TRBD1. V shed 5 bases and J 6 bases; nucleotides not matched to a gene: 4. Germline V gives CDR1 SGHNT, CDR2 YENEEA. CDR3 size: 12 residues.

The genes are TRBV9 and TRBJ1-4; the match to TRBD1 covers 8 bases. CDR3 length: 17 amino acids. V gave up 3 bases and J gave up 1 base; unmatched junction bases: 8. Germline CDR1 reads SGDLS; CDR2 reads YYNGEE. This CDR3 is CASSATTGALTNEKLFF. CDR3 coding DNA: TGTGCCAGCAGCGCGACGACAGGGGCTCTAACTAATGAAAAACTGTTTTTT.

Of note for this clone: At the DNA level, this CDR3 is encoded by other sequences in the same sample as well. The chain has TRBV30 and TRBJ1-4, with D perhaps TRBD1 (6 bases). CDR3 size: 13 residues. Germline CDR1 reads GTSNPN; CDR2 reads SVGIG (reference sequence). V lost 3 bases, J lost 8 bases, and 13 bases lay in between. CDR3 region: CAWRTQGNEKLFF. The DNA for the CDR3 is TGTGCCTGGAGAACACAGGGTAACGAAAAACTGTTTTTT. Full variable domain (outside the CDR3, taken from reference TRBV30 and TRBJ1-4): SQTIHQWPATLVQPVGSPLSLECTVEGTSNPNLYWYRQAAGRGLQLLFYSVGIGQISSEVPQNLSASRPQDRQFILSSKKLLLSDSGFYLCAWRTQGNEKLFFGSGTQLSVL.

The chain employs TRBV28 and TRBJ1-1, with D perhaps matching TRBD1 (6 bases). V gave up 0 bases and J gave up 2 bases, with 10 bases separating them. The CDR3 sequence is 15 residues long. Germline CDR1 MDHEN, CDR2 SYDVKM. As DNA, the CDR3 is TGTGCCAGCAGTTTATGGGCCAGGGGTAACACTGAAGCTTTCTTT. Translating it yields CASSLWARGNTEAFF.

The genes are TRBV15 and TRBJ2-7; TRBD2 matches 10 bases. Losses at the gene ends were 3 bases for V and 3 bases for J; bases not matched to a gene: 5. From germline, CDR1 is LNHNV and CDR2 YYDKDF (reference sequence). CDR3 size: 15 residues. The CDR3 region has the DNA TGTGCCACCAGCAGGTACACTAGCGGGGTCTACGAGCAGTACTTC. Translated: CATSRYTSGVYEQYF.

Points on this clone: Other nucleotide sequences from this sample produce the same CDR3. V and J are TRBV4-3 and TRBJ1-1; D is undetermined. The CDR3 has 14 residues. V lost 1 base and J 1 base, leaving 7 bases between the germline ends. Germline lookup yields CDR1 LGHNA and CDR2 YSLEER. The CDR3 DNA sequence: TGCGCCAGCAGCCAAGGATTAGAGAACACTGAAGCTTTCTTT. Its translation: CASSQGLENTEAFF.

DNA of the CDR3: TGTGCCAGCAGCGTTTCCGGGTTCACTGAAGCTTTCTTT. Amino acid sequence: CASSVSGFTEAFF. This chain uses TRBV9 with TRBJ1-1; D is unresolved. Germline-derived CDR1 and CDR2 are SGDLS and YYNGEE. The V and J ends lost 2 bases and 4 bases respectively, with 9 bases between them. The CDR3 covers 13 residues.

The chain uses TRBV28 and TRBJ1-1, with a weak D call TRBD1 (5 bases). Trimming pared 6 bases from V and 7 bases from J, leaving 15 bases between. The CDR3 consists of 13 residues. The germline V gene encodes CDR1 MDHEN and CDR2 SYDVKM. DNA for the CDR3: TGTGCCAGCAGCCTCACTGGGGGGATTGAAGCTTTCTTT. This sequence encodes CASSLTGGIEAFF.

J is TRBJ1-4 and V is TRBV7-8; TRBD1 is a possible D gene (5 bases). Deletions cut 5 bases from V and 3 bases from J, with 16 bases between. This CDR3 is 16 amino acids long. Per germline, CDR1 SGHVS and CDR2 FQNEAQ. This chain's CDR3 is CASSLRGTVPNEKLFF. The CDR3 nucleotides read TGTGCCAGCAGCCTTAGGGGAACAGTCCCTAATGAAAAACTGTTTTTT.

The chain recombines TRBV5-1 with TRBJ2-7; D not certain. The CDR3 totals 15 residues. From germline, CDR1 is SGHRS and CDR2 YFSETQ. The V gene lost 4 bases and the J gene lost 2 bases, with 16 bases spanning the gap. The CDR3 loop is CASSPWRRLTYEQYF. CDR3 DNA sequence: TGCGCCAGCAGCCCGTGGCGGCGCCTGACCTACGAGCAGTACTTC.

The chain uses TRBV18 and TRBJ2-4; TRBD1 agrees at 7 bases. V shed 1 base and J 12 bases; nucleotides not matched to a gene: 6. Germline V gives CDR1 KGHSH, CDR2 LQKENI. The CDR3 extends over 13 amino acids. The CDR3, as DNA: TGTGCCAGCTCACCACTGGTCAGGGGGAGTCAGTACTTC. Amino acid sequence: CASSPLVRGSQYF. The full variable domain, rest sourced from reference TRBV18 and TRBJ2-4, is NAGVMQNPRHLVRRRGQEARLRCSPMKGHSHVYWYRQLPEEGLKFMVYLQKENIIDESGMPKERFSAEFPKEGPSILRIQQVVRGDSAAYFCASSPLVRGSQYFGAGTRLSVL.

The rearrangement links TRBV20-1 to TRBJ1-1; D is ambiguous. Deletions cut 3 bases from V and 11 bases from J, with 13 bases between. CDR3 size: 11 residues. Looked up from germline, CDR1 is DFQATT and CDR2 is SNEGSKA (reference sequence). In nucleotides, the CDR3 is TGCAGTGCTAGTAACCAGGTCATGGCTTTCTTT. Its translation is CSASNQVMAFF.

The V gene is TRBV6-5, the J gene TRBJ1-2; TRBD1 is a possible D gene (5 bases). There are 14 residues in the CDR3. Germline V lookup: CDR1 MNHEY, CDR2 SVGAGI. V was pared by 6 bases and J by 5 bases, with 16 bases between. CDR3 sequence: CASREQGKGYGYTF. The CDR3 DNA sequence: TGTGCCAGCAGGGAGCAGGGAAAGGGGTATGGCTACACCTTC.

The V gene is TRBV7-8, the J gene TRBJ1-6; D not resolved. The CDR3 runs 16 residues. Germline loops: CDR1 SGHVS, CDR2 FQNEAQ. The V end was cut by 4 bases, the J end by 4 bases, with 14 bases between. CDR3 loop: CASSYEMRGYNSPLHF. CDR3 bases: TGTGCCAGCAGCTACGAGATGCGGGGTTATAATTCACCCCTCCACTTT.

CDR3 sequence: CASSSEVRGFGEQYF. The CDR3 region has the DNA TGTGCCAGCAGCTCGGAGGTTCGGGGGTTCGGCGAGCAGTACTTC. This chain connects TRBV5-5 to TRBJ2-7; D possibly corresponds to TRBD2 (6 bases). Between the trimmed V and J ends, which lost 3 bases and 6 bases, there was a span of 19 bases. The germline gives CDR1 SGHKS, CDR2 YYEKEE (reference sequence). The CDR3 is 15 residues long.

The CDR3: CASRRAQTGDYGYTF. CDR3 DNA: TGTGCCAGCCGCCGGGCCCAAACAGGGGACTATGGCTACACCTTC. J is TRBJ1-2 and V is TRBV19; 7 nucleotides agree with TRBD1. The CDR3 spans 15 residues. Germline CDR1 LNHDA, CDR2 SQIVND (reference sequence). The junction had 13 bases not matched to a gene; V was cut back by 9 bases and J by 3 bases. The variable domain in full, with the rest retrieved from reference TRBV19 and TRBJ1-2, is DGGITQSPKYLFRKEGQNVTLSCEQNLNHDAMYWYRQDPGQGLRLIYYSQIVNDFQKGDIAEGYSVSREKKESFPLTVTSAQKNPTAFYLCASRRAQTGDYGYTFGSGTRLTVV.

This clone was recorded only once. DNA of the CDR3: TGTGCCAGCAGTTTAACAGGGGCCCCCTCGTCGCCCCAGCATTTT. Amino acids: CASSLTGAPSSPQHF. The V and J genes are TRBV27 and TRBJ1-5; 7 nucleotides line up with TRBD1. The germline gives CDR1 MNHEY, CDR2 SMNVEV (reference sequence). Trimming cost V 2 bases and J 9 bases; bases outside gene matches: 10. The CDR3 has 15 amino acids.

This clone has a single count. CDR3 DNA sequence: TGCGCCAGCAGCTTAATTGGGCGTACCACGAACACTGAAGCTTTCTTT. The encoded protein is CASSLIGRTTNTEAFF. V usage is TRBV5-1 and J usage is TRBJ1-1; D gene ambiguous. V shed 2 bases and J shed 1 base, with 15 bases lying between them. Per the germline V gene, CDR1 is SGHRS and CDR2 is YFSETQ. This CDR3 has 16 residues.

This clone was recorded only once. CDR3 sequence: CASSLAGSGGGKTQYF. Written as DNA, the CDR3 is TGTGCCAGCAGCTTAGCGGGCAGCGGGGGAGGAAAGACCCAGTACTTC. The chain recombines TRBV7-2 with TRBJ2-5, with 8 positions matching TRBD2. Germline values: CDR1 SGHTA, CDR2 FQGNSA. The CDR3 totals 16 residues. Losses at the gene ends were 0 bases for V and 6 bases for J; bases not matched to a gene: 9.

V and J are TRBV11-2 and TRBJ2-2, with a tentative D call TRBD2 (6 bases). This CDR3 is built from 16 residues. Germline CDR1 and CDR2: SGHAT and FQNNGV. Trimming shortened V by 3 bases and J by 1 base, and 12 bases separated the two germline ends. CDR3 in DNA: TGTGCCAGCAGCTTTTGGCGGGGCCAGAACACCGGGGAGCTGTTTTTT. Translating gives CASSFWRGQNTGELFF.

The V and J genes are TRBV7-9 and TRBJ2-5, with 7 bases identical to TRBD1. Germline CDR1 is SEHNR and CDR2 is FQNEAQ (reference sequence). The CDR3 extends over 16 amino acids. Trimming at V came to 6 bases and at J to 0 bases, leaving 10 bases not matched to a gene. CDR3 loop: CASSPLPGTDQETQYF. CDR3 nucleotide sequence: TGTGCCAGCAGTCCCCTACCGGGGACAGACCAAGAGACCCAGTACTTC.

As DNA, the CDR3 is TGCGCCAGCAGCTTAGCTCAGGGAGGAAGGTACGCTGAAGCTTTCTTT. Translation gives CASSLAQGGRYAEAFF. The rearrangement links TRBV5-1 to TRBJ1-1; maybe TRBD1 (5 bases). The length of the CDR3 is 16 residues. Trimming removed 2 bases from V and 6 bases from J, with 20 bases in between. CDR1 SGHRS and CDR2 YFSETQ come from the germline V gene. Full variable domain (missing parts from reference TRBV5-1 and TRBJ1-1): KAGVTQTPRYLIKTRGQQVTLSCSPISGHRSVSWYQQTPGQGLQFLFEYFSETQRNKGNFPGRFSGRQFSNSRSEMNVSTLELGDSALYLCASSLAQGGRYAEAFFGQGTRLTVV.